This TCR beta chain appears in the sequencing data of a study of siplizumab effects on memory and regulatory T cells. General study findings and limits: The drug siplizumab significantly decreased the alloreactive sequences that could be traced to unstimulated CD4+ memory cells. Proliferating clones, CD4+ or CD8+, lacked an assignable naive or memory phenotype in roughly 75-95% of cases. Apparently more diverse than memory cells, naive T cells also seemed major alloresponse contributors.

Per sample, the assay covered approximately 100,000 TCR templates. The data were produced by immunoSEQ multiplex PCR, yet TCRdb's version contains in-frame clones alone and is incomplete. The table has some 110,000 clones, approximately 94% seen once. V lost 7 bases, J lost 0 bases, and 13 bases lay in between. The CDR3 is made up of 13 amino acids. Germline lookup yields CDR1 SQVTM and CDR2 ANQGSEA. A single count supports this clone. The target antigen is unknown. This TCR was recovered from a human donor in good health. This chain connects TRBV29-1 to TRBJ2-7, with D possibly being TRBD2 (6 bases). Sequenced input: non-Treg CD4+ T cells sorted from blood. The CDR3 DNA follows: TGCAGCGGCGGGACGGAGGCCTCCTACGAGCAGTACTTC. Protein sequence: CSGGTEASYEQYF.